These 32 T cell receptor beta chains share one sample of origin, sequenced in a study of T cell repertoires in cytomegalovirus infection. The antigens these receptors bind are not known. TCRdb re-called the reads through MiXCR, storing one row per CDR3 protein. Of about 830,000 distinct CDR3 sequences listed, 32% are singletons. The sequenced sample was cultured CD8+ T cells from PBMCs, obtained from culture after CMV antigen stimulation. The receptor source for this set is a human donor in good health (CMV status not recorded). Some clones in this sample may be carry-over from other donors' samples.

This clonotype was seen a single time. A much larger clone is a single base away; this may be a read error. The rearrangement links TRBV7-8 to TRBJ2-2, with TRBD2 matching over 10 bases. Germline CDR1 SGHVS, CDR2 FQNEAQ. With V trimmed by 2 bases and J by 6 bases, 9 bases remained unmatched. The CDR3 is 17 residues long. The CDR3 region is CASSLLPSGGDAGELFF. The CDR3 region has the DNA TGTGCCAGCAGCTTATTACCTAGCGGGGGTGACGCCGGGGAGCTGTTTTTT.

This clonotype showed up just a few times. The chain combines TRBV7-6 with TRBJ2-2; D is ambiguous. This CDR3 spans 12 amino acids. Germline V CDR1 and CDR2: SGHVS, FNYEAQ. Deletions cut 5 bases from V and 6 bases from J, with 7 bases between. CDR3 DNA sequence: TGTGCCAGCAGCAGGGATGCCGGGGAGCTGTTTTTT. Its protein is CASSRDAGELFF. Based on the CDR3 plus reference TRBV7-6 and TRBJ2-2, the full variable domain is GAGVSQSPRYKVTKRGQDVALRCDPISGHVSLYWYRQALGQGPEFLTYFNYEAQQDKSGLPNDRFSAERPEGSISTLTIQRTEQRDSAMYRCASSRDAGELFFGEGSRLTVL.

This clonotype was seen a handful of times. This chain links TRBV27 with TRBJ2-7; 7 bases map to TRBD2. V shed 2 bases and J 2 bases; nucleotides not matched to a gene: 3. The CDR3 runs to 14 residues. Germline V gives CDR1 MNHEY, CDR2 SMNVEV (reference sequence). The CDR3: CASSLRGVTYEQYF. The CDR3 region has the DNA TGTGCCAGCAGTTTACGGGGGGTTACCTACGAGCAGTACTTC.

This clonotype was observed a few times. The DNA of the CDR3 is TGTGCCAGCAACAAAGAGGGACAGAACTATGGCTACACCTTC. It codes for CASNKEGQNYGYTF. This chain joins TRBV6-2 or TRBV6-3 and TRBJ1-2, with 7 positions matching TRBD1. This CDR3 region has 14 residues. V lost 7 bases, J lost 2 bases, and 7 bases stayed unmatched. CDR1 is MNHEY, CDR2 SVGEGT, per germline.

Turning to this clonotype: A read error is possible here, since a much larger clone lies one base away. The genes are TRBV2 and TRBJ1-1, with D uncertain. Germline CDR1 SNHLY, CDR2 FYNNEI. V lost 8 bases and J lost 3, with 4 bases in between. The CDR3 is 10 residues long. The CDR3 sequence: CASVDTEAFF. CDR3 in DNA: TGTGCCAGCGTGGACACTGAAGCTTTCTTT.

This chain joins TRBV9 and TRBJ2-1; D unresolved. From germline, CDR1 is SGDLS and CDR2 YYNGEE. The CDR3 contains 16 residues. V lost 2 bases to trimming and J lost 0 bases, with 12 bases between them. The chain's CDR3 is CASSVWKMSSYNEQFF. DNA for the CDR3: TGTGCCAGCAGCGTCTGGAAGATGAGCTCCTACAATGAGCAGTTCTTC.

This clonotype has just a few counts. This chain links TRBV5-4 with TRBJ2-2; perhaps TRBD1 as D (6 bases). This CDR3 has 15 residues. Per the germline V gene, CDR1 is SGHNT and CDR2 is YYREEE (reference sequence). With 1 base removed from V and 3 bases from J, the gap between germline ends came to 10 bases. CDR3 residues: CASSLTGIYTGELFF. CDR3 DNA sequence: TGTGCCAGCAGCTTGACAGGGATATACACCGGGGAGCTGTTTTTT.

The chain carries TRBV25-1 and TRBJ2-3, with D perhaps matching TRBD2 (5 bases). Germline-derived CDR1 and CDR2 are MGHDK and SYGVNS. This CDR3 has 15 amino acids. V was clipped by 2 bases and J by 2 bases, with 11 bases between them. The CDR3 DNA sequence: TGTGCCAGCAGTGAAGGCGCCCTAGCCACAGATACGCAGTATTTT. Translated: CASSEGALATDTQYF.

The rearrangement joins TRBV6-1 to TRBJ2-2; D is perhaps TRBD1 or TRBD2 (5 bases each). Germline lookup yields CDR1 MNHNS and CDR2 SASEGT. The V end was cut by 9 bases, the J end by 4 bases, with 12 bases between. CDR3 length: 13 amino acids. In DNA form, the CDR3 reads TGTGCCAGTAGGGACCTTCTCACCGGGGAGCTGTTTTTT. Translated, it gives CASRDLLTGELFF.

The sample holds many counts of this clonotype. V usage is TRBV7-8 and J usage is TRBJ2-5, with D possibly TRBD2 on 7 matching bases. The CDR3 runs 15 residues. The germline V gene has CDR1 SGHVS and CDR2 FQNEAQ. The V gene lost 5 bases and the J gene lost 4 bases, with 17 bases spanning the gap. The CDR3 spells CASSPAGALGETQYF. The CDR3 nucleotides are TGTGCCAGCAGCCCTGCGGGGGCCCTGGGAGAGACCCAGTACTTC.

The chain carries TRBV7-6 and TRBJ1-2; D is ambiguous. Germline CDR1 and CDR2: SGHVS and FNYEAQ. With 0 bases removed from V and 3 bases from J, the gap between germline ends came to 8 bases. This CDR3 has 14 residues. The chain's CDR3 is CASSLAGQDYGYTF. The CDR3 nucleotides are TGTGCCAGCAGCTTAGCCGGGCAGGACTATGGCTACACCTTC.

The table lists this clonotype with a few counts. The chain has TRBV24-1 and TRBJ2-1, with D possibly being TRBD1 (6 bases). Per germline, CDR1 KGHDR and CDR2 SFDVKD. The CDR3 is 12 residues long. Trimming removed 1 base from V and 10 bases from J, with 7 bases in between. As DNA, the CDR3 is TGTGCCACCAGTGATTTCGGGACAGAGCAGTTCTTC. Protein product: CATSDFGTEQFF.

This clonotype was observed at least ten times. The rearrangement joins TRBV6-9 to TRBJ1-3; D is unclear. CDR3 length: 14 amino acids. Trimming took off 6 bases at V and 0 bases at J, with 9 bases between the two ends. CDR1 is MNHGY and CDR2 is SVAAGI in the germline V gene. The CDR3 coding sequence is TGTGCCAGCAGGACCTGCTCCTCTGGAAACACCATATATTTT. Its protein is CASRTCSSGNTIYF.

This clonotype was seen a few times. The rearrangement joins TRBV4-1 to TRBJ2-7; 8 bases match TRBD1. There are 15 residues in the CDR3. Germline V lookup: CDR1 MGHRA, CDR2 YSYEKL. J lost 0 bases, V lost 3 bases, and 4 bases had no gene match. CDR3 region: CASSQADRGSYEQYV. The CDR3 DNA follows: TGCGCCAGCAGCCAGGCAGACAGGGGCTCCTACGAGCAGTACGTC.

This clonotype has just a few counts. The CDR3 region has the DNA TGTGCCAGCAGTCGTAGGAGTTACACTGAAGCTTTCTTT. This encodes CASSRRSYTEAFF. The genes are TRBV6-5 and TRBJ1-1; no definite D call. The CDR3 contains 13 residues. Germline CDR1 is MNHEY and CDR2 is SVGAGI. Trimming shortened V by 5 bases and J by 3 bases, and 10 bases separated the two germline ends.

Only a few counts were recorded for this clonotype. In DNA form, the CDR3 reads TGTGCCAGCAGCTTACCGGACAGCGGAGAGACCCAGTACTTC. It specifies CASSLPDSGETQYF. The J gene is TRBJ2-5, the V gene TRBV11-2; D is possibly TRBD1 (6 bases). The CDR3 totals 14 residues. Germline assignment: CDR1 SGHAT and CDR2 FQNNGV. With 2 bases removed from V and 4 bases from J, the gap between germline ends came to 11 bases.

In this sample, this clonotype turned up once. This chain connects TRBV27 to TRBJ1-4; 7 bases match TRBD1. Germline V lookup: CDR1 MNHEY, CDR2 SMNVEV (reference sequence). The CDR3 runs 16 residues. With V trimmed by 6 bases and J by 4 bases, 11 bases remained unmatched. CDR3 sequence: CASRGTEGLFNEKLFF. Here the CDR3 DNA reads TGTGCCAGCAGAGGGACAGAGGGCCTGTTTAATGAAAAACTGTTTTTT.

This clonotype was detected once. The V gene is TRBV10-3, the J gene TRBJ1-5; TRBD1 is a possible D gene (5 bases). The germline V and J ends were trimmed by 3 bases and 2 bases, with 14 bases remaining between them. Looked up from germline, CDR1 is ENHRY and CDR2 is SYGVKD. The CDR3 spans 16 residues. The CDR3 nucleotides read TGTGCCATCAGTGATCAGGGACTGGGGGGCAATCAGCCCCAGCATTTT. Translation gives CAISDQGLGGNQPQHF.

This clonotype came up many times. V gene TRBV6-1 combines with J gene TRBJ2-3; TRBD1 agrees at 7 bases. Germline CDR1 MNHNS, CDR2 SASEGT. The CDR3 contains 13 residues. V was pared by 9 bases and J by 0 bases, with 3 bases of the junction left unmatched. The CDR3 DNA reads TGTGCCAGGCCGGGACAGAGCACAGATACGCAGTATTTT. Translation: CARPGQSTDTQYF.

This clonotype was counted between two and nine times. CDR3 loop: CAISDVPSYEQYV. DNA for the CDR3: TGTGCCATCAGTGATGTACCGTCCTACGAGCAGTACGTC. The rearrangement joins TRBV10-3 to TRBJ2-7; D is ambiguous. There are 13 residues in the CDR3. V was cut by 3 bases and J by 1 base, with 7 bases left in between. Germline V gene data show CDR1 as ENHRY and CDR2 as SYGVKD.

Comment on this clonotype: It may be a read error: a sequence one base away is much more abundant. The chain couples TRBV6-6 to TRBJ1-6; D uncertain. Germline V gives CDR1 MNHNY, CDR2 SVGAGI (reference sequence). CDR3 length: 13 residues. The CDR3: CVSSYSPSRPLHF. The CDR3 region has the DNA TGTGTCAGCAGTTACTCCCCTAGTCGGCCCCTCCACTTT.

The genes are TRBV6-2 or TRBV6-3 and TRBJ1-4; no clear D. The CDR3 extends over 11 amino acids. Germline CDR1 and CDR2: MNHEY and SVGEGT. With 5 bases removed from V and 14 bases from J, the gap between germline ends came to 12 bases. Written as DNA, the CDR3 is TGTGCCAGCAGTGGACGGGGAGTCCTGTTTTTT. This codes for CASSGRGVLFF.

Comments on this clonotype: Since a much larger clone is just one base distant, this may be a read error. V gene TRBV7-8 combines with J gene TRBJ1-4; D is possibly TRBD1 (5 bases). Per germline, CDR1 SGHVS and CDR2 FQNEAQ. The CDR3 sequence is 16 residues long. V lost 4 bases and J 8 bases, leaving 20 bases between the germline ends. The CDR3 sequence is CASSSGGQGAREKLFF. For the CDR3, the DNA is TGTGCCAGCAGCTCAGGAGGGCAGGGAGCGCGGGAAAAACTGTTTTTT. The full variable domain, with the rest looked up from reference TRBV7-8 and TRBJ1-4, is GAGVSQSPRYKVAKRGQDVALRCDPISGHVSLFWYQQALGQGPEFLTYFQNEAQLDKSGLPSDRFFAERPEGSVSTLKIQRTQQEDSAVYLCASSSGGQGAREKLFFGSGTQLSVL.

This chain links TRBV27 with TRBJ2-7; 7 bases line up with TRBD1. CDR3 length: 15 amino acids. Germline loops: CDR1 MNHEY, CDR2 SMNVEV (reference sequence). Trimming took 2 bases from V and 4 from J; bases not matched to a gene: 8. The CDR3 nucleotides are TGTGCCAGCAGTTTAGGGGTACAGGGGATTTACGAGCAGTACTTC. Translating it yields CASSLGVQGIYEQYF.

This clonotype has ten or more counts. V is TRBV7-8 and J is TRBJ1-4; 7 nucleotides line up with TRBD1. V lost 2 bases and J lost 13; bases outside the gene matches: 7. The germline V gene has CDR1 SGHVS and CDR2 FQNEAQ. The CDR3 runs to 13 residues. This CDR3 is CASSLSADRALFF. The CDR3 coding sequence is TGTGCCAGCAGCTTATCAGCCGACAGGGCACTGTTTTTT.

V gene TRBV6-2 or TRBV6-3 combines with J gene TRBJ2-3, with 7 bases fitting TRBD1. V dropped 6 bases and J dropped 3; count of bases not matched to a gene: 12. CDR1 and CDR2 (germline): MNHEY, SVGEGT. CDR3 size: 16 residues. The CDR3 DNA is TGTGCCAGCAGCCGACGGACAGGCGGTACAACAGATACGCAGTATTTT. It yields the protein CASSRRTGGTTDTQYF.

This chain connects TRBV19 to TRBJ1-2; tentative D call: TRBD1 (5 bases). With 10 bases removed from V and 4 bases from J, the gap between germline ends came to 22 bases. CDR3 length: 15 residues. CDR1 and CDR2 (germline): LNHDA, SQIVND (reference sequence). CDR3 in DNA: TGTGCCACCTCTCCCTGGGACGGTCGCGCCTATGGCTACACCTTC. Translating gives CATSPWDGRAYGYTF.

The CDR3 sequence: CASSYSTKGEQYV. The CDR3 DNA is TGTGCCAGCAGTTACTCGACCAAAGGAGAGCAGTACGTC. The V and J genes are TRBV6-2 or TRBV6-3 and TRBJ2-7; the D is unclear. The CDR3 has 13 residues. V gave up 0 bases and J gave up 7 bases, with 10 bases separating them. Germline V gene data show CDR1 as MNHEY and CDR2 as SVGEGT.

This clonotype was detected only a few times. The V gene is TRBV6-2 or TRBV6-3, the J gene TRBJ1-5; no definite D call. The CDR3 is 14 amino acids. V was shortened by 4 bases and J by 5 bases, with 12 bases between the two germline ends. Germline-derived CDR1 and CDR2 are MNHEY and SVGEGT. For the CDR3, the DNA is TGTGCCAGCAGTTTCCCGGCGGTGGATCAGCCCCAGCATTTT. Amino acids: CASSFPAVDQPQHF.

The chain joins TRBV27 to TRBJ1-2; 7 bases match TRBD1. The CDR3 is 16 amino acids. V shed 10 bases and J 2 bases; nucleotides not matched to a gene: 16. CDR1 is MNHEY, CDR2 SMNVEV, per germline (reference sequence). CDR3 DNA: TGTGCCACAGCAGTTCTCCCAGGGACAGTAAACTATGGCTACACCTTC. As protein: CATAVLPGTVNYGYTF.

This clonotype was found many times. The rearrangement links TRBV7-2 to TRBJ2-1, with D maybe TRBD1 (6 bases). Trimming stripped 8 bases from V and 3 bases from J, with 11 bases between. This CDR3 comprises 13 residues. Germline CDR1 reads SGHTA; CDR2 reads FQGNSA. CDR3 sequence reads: CASAGTIYNEQFF. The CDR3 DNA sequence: TGTGCCAGCGCCGGGACAATCTACAATGAGCAGTTCTTC.

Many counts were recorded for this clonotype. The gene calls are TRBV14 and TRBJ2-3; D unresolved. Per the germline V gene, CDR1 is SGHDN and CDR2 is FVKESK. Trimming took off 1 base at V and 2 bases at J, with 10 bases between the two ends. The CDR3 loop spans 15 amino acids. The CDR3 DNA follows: TGTGCCAGCAGCCAAGGGATCTCAGACACAGATACGCAGTATTTT. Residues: CASSQGISDTDTQYF.